This TCR beta chain was identified in a study of cytomegalovirus exposure and HLA in healthy donors. The PCR ran on 60 Vbeta and 13 Jbeta primers. Sequenced by immunoSEQ multiplex PCR; TCRdb stores in-frame clones only, minus some. The top ten clones hold 3.5% to 5% of a sample with over 150,000 clones, less than 80% of them seen once. V was pared by 2 bases and J by 0 bases, with 0 bases of the junction left unmatched. The germline V gene encodes CDR1 MGHRA and CDR2 YSYEKL. CDR3 size: 15 residues. This clonotype was obtained from a man aged 35 to 55 in good health and CMV-seronegative. The material sequenced was PBMCs. The J gene is TRBJ1-3, the V gene TRBV4-1; 8 bases fit TRBD1. The CDR3 DNA sequence: TGCGCCAGCAGCCAAACAGGGGGCTCTGGAAACACCATATATTTT. Its translation: CASSQTGGSGNTIYF.